Shown below are 5 T cell receptor beta chains from a single sample sequenced in a study of cytomegalovirus exposure and HLA in healthy donors. The PCR used 60 Vbeta and 13 Jbeta primers. Sequencing used immunoSEQ multiplex PCR; TCRdb keeps in-frame clones, though not all of them. Among about 130,000 clones listed, over 70% were seen once. Input material: PBMCs. The receptors come from a woman between 40 and 55 years old in good health and CMV-seropositive.

The chain combines TRBV19 with TRBJ2-7; 7 bases fit TRBD1. CDR3 size: 14 residues. Germline V gene data show CDR1 as LNHDA and CDR2 as SQIVND (reference sequence). The ends lost 6 bases at V and 2 bases at J; junction bases unmatched: 7. The CDR3 DNA follows: TGTGCCAGTAGCCCCGGGACAGAAACCTACGAGCAGTACTTC. It is translated as CASSPGTETYEQYF.

The CDR3 loop is CASRSRGENYGYTF. The CDR3 DNA sequence: TGTGCCAGCAGATCCAGGGGCGAGAACTATGGCTACACCTTC. This chain connects TRBV28 to TRBJ1-2, with D possibly being TRBD1 (6 bases). V was trimmed by 6 bases and J by 2 bases, leaving 13 bases between them. The CDR3 has 14 amino acids. Germline V gene sequence: CDR1 MDHEN, CDR2 SYDVKM.

The sample holds a few counts of this clone. Its ends do not fully match the called genes, so a read error is possible. The chain links TRBV10-3 to TRBJ2-7; possible D gene TRBD1, 6 bases. Germline V lookup: CDR1 ENHRY, CDR2 SYGVKD. The CDR3 loop spans 13 amino acids. CDR3 amino acids: CAISAGVSHEQYF. The CDR3, as DNA: TGTGCCATCAGTGCAGGGGTCTCCCACGAGCAGTACTTC.

CDR3 in DNA: TGTGCCAGCAGCACTAGACAGGGGTACACCGGGGAGCTGTTTTTT. As protein: CASSTRQGYTGELFF. The V gene is TRBV6-5, the J gene TRBJ2-2; 8 bases fit TRBD1. Germline V CDR1 and CDR2: MNHEY, SVGAGI. Losses at the gene ends were 6 bases for V and 3 bases for J; bases not matched to a gene: 6. This CDR3 spans 15 amino acids.

V is TRBV28 and J is TRBJ2-3; D uncertain. With 1 base removed from V and 2 bases from J, the gap between germline ends came to 10 bases. Germline V gene data show CDR1 as MDHEN and CDR2 as SYDVKM. The CDR3 contains 15 residues. CDR3 DNA: TGTGCCAGCAGTTTATTACGAGGTTTCACAGATACGCAGTATTTT. Translating it yields CASSLLRGFTDTQYF.